Listed below are T cell receptor beta chains from one sample, sequenced in a study of T cells in Graves' hyperthyroidism and ophthalmopathy. TCRdb independently ran MiXCR on the multiplex PCR reads; one entry per CDR3 protein. The data hold 700,000 to 850,000 distinct CDR3 sequences, with 30% to 40% observed a single time. Sequencing used blood. These TCRs come from a middle-aged woman with Graves' hyperthyroidism. The CDR3 runs from the conserved cysteine through the conserved F or W. The D gene is left open where the match is weak. Clone size is given for some rows only: seen once, a few or many times, or a class if the clone is expanded.

>.|TRBV29-1|TRBJ1-1|many
TGCAGCGTTGAAGTACAGGGTACAACTGAAGCTTTCTTT
CSVEVQGTTEAFF
>TRBD1|TRBV29-1|TRBJ1-6|many
TGCAGCGTTCAACTCGGACAGGGGAATTCACCCCTCCACTTT
CSVQLGQGNSPLHF
>TRBD2|TRBV7-2|TRBJ2-5|.
TGTGCCAGCAGCTTAGGGCTAGCGGGAACGGTGGAGACCCAGTACTTC
CASSLGLAGTVETQYF
>.|TRBV5-1|TRBJ1-4|many
TGCGCCAGCAACGACAGCCCAAATGAAAAACTGTTTTTT
CASNDSPNEKLFF
>.|TRBV14|TRBJ1-2|.
TGTGCCAGCAGCCAAGTTGGGCGAACTAACTATGGCTACACCTTC
CASSQVGRTNYGYTF
>TRBD2|TRBV11-2|TRBJ2-5|.
TGTGCCAGCAGCCCCGTGACGAGCGGGAGAGAGACCCAGTACTTC
CASSPVTSGRETQYF
>.|TRBV10-3|TRBJ2-7|.
TGTGCCAGCAGCCTCTGGCAGGGTGACTACGAGCAGTACTTC
CASSLWQGDYEQYF
>.|TRBV28|TRBJ1-1|.
TGTGCCAGCAGTTTCTATAACACTGAAGCTTTCTTT
CASSFYNTEAFF
>TRBD2|TRBV10-3|TRBJ2-5|many
TGTGCCATCAGTGAGTCGGGGAGGGAAGGCGAGACCCAGTACTTC
CAISESGREGETQYF
>.|TRBV5-5|TRBJ1-4|.
TGTGCCAGCAGCATGGAACAGGGCTCTAATGAAAAACTGTTTTTT
CASSMEQGSNEKLFF
>.|TRBV7-2|TRBJ2-1|.
TGTGCCAGCAGCTCCTCCCGAGCCAAGCAGTTCTTC
CASSSSRAKQFF
>.|TRBV10-2|TRBJ2-7|.
TGCGCCAGCAGTGACGCCCACCTGGAGTACGAGCAGTACTTC
CASSDAHLEYEQYF
>.|TRBV10-3|TRBJ1-2|few
TGTGCCATCAGTGACAGCTTAAGGGGCTACACCTTC
CAISDSLRGYTF
>TRBD2|TRBV7-9|TRBJ2-3|.
TGTGCCAGCAGCTTAGCAGGGACTAGCGCAGATACGCAGTATTTT
CASSLAGTSADTQYF
>.|TRBV7-3|TRBJ1-2|.
TGTGCCAGCAGTGGGGGGAGAGACTATGGCTACACCTTC
CASSGGRDYGYTF
>.|TRBV7-2|TRBJ1-2|few
TGTGCCAGCAGCTTAGCAAATAACGCTAACTATGGCTACACCTTC
CASSLANNANYGYTF
>.|TRBV4-3|TRBJ1-6|.
TGCGCCAGCAGCCAAGCTCGAGGGGGGGTGGGAAATAATTCACCCCTCCACTTT
CASSQARGGVGNNSPLHF
>TRBD1|TRBV7-9|TRBJ2-5|.
TGTGCCAGCAGCGGAGGACAGGGGATGCAAGAGACCCAGTACTTC
CASSGGQGMQETQYF
>.|TRBV7-8|TRBJ2-7|many
TGTGCCAGCAGCTTAGACGTGAACTACGAGCAGTACTTC
CASSLDVNYEQYF
>.|TRBV5-1|TRBJ1-1|.
TGCGCCAGCAGCTTGGTAGGGGCCCCGGGGACTGAAGCTTTCTTT
CASSLVGAPGTEAFF
>.|TRBV7-2|TRBJ2-6|once
TGTGCCAGCAGCCAACACAGGGTGGGGCCTGGGGCCAACGTCCTGACTTTC
CASSQHRVGPGANVLTF
>.|TRBV9|TRBJ1-2|.
TGTGCCAGCAGCGTAGGCGCGGGACTCGGCTACACCTTC
CASSVGAGLGYTF
>.|TRBV5-1|TRBJ2-2|.
TGCGCCAGCAGCTTACAGGGTGCAGCCGGGGAGCTGTTTTTT
CASSLQGAAGELFF
>TRBD1|TRBV25-1|TRBJ1-2|.
TGTGCCAGCAGTCAGGGGGGGGATCGTGGTGGCTACACCTTC
CASSQGGDRGGYTF
>.|TRBV7-3|TRBJ2-7|.
TGTGCCAGCAGCTCCTCACCGGGACGGGATTACGAGCAGTACTTC
CASSSSPGRDYEQYF